This T cell receptor (beta chain) was found in a study of T-cell memory formation after mild COVID-19. Study-wide results and caveats: Unconfirmed was the SARS-CoV-2 specificity of second-wave clones that peaked on day 37.

This clonotype was seen more than once but under ten times. The antigen is unknown. The CDR3 contains 13 residues. V lost 10 bases and J 3 bases, leaving 15 bases between the germline ends. MiXCR, run by TCRdb on the 5' RACE reads, gives a single entry per CDR3 protein. The sample lists fewer than 400,000 distinct CDR3 sequences, 13% occurring once. This clonotype was sampled from a young man who had mild COVID-19 (a few samples of this study predate the infection). Cell type and time point are not known. The chain couples TRBV12-3 or TRBV12-4 to TRBJ2-5, with D possibly called TRBD1 or TRBD2 (5 bases each). Sequencing used PBMCs or a T cell subset sorted from them (not recorded which). This CDR3 is CAISGTHKETQYF. Here the CDR3 DNA reads TGTGCCATTTCCGGGACCCACAAAGAGACCCAGTACTTC.